Below are 8 T cell receptor beta chains sequenced from a single sample in a study of human T cells and chemical hapten exposure. One entry per CDR3 protein results from TCRdb running MiXCR on the RACE reads. Counted here are tens of thousands of distinct CDR3 sequences, about a tenth occurring once; the ten biggest clones make up about 1.3%. Time point defined: patch test 1, 2 weeks after DPC sensitization. As to treatment: therapeutic diphenylcyclopropenone sensitization with weekly scalp DPC. Sequenced here: whole blood, sampled in connection with sensitization to the hapten diphenylcyclopropenone (DPC). The receptors come from a woman between 50 and 59 years old with alopecia areata. Some clones in this sample may be carry-over from other donors' samples.

The chain joins TRBV20-1 to TRBJ2-3; unclear D gene. CDR1 and CDR2 (germline): DFQATT, SNEGSKA (reference sequence). This CDR3 has 12 amino acids. V was cut by 3 bases and J by 2 bases, with 6 bases left in between. The CDR3 nucleotides are TGCAGTGCTAGCGGACCCACAGATACGCAGTATTTT. It specifies CSASGPTDTQYF.

The CDR3 sequence is CASSRQGQSNQPQHF. Written as DNA, the CDR3 is TGTGCCAGCAGCAGACAGGGCCAGAGCAATCAGCCCCAGCATTTT. This chain uses TRBV5-5 with TRBJ1-5; 7 bases are a match to TRBD1. CDR1 is SGHKS and CDR2 is YYEKEE in the germline V gene (reference sequence). The CDR3 covers 15 residues. With 4 bases clipped from V and 1 base from J, the junction kept 5 bases outside the gene matches. Full variable domain (missing parts from reference TRBV5-5 and TRBJ1-5): DAGVTQSPTHLIKTRGQQVTLRCSPISGHKSVSWYQQVLGQGPQFIFQYYEKEERGRGNFPDRFSARQFPNYSSELNVNALLLGDSALYLCASSRQGQSNQPQHFGDGTRLSIL.

In its sample, this clonotype was seen many times. This sequence joins TRBV19 and TRBJ2-2; D unresolved. The germline gives CDR1 LNHDA, CDR2 SQIVND (reference sequence). The CDR3 has 14 amino acids. Trimming removed 0 bases from V and 5 bases from J, with 7 bases in between. CDR3 protein: CASSIDPWTGELFF. CDR3 coding DNA: TGTGCCAGTAGTATAGATCCCTGGACCGGGGAGCTGTTTTTT.

This chain connects TRBV3-2 to TRBJ2-3; no check of the table's D call, TRBD2, against the DNA was made. TRBV3-2 is a pseudogene. The CDR3 extends over 17 amino acids. In DNA form, the CDR3 reads TGTGCCAGCAGCCCCCGACTAGCTGTCTCTAGCACAGATACGCAGTATTTT. Translated: CASSPRLAVSSTDTQYF.

The CDR3, as DNA: TGTGCCAGCAGCATTGGACAGGGACCAGATACGCAGTATTTT. It codes for CASSIGQGPDTQYF. The chain carries TRBV7-9 and TRBJ2-3; 8 nucleotides agree with TRBD1. V was clipped by 5 bases and J by 4 bases; unmatched bases: 5. The CDR3 spans 14 residues. CDR1 is SEHNR, CDR2 FQNEAQ, per germline (reference sequence).

The chain joins TRBV7-3 to TRBJ2-5; TRBD1 agrees at 10 bases. The CDR3 length is 13 residues. Trimming cost V 3 bases and J 6 bases; bases outside gene matches: 1. Germline assignment: CDR1 SGHTA and CDR2 FQGTGA. Here the CDR3 reads CASSLGQGKTQYF. In DNA, the CDR3 is TGTGCCAGCAGCTTGGGACAGGGGAAGACCCAGTACTTC.

This clonotype was observed a handful of times. The V and J genes are TRBV3-1 and TRBJ2-1; D is perhaps TRBD1 (6 bases). V lost 11 bases to trimming and J lost 0 bases, with 17 bases between them. CDR1 and CDR2 from the germline V gene are LGHDT and YNNKEL (reference sequence). This CDR3 is 15 amino acids long. CDR3 region: CAGGKGVFSYNEQFF. DNA for the CDR3: TGTGCCGGCGGAAAGGGGGTTTTCTCCTACAATGAGCAGTTCTTC.

This clonotype was recorded a few times. V and J are TRBV10-2 and TRBJ1-5; D perhaps matches TRBD1 (6 bases). The length of the CDR3 is 13 residues. Trimming left V 6 bases short and J 9 bases short, with 15 bases between. Germline loops: CDR1 WSHSY, CDR2 SAAADI. The CDR3 region is CASRQGRDAPQHF. CDR3 sequence (DNA): TGCGCCAGCAGACAGGGACGGGACGCGCCCCAGCATTTT.